The rows below give T cell receptor beta chains drawn from one sample of a study of neurological immune-mediated disorders. TCRdb fed the 5' RACE reads into MiXCR, producing one record per CDR3 protein. Counted here are approximately 46,000 distinct CDR3 sequences, about 9.3% occurring once; the ten biggest clones make up about 5.2%. Sequenced input: PBMCs. These receptors all stem from a man in his 70s with HTLV-1-associated myelopathy (HAM/TSP). The conserved cysteine and the conserved F or W are not part of the CDR3 here.

J gene: TRBJ2-1; V gene: TRBV7-2; CDR3 protein: ASSLNLEWMGYNEQF
J gene: TRBJ2-1; V gene: TRBV7-6; CDR3 protein: ASSLSQASYNEQF
J gene: TRBJ1-4; V gene: TRBV7-8; CDR3 protein: ASSPLLRGEKLF
J gene: TRBJ1-2; V gene: TRBV7-2; CDR3 protein: ASSWTMGYT
J gene: TRBJ1-6; V gene: TRBV11-2; CDR3 protein: ASSRGQGVLLH
J gene: TRBJ2-2; V gene: TRBV4-2; CDR3 protein: ASRLAGGRTGELF
J gene: TRBJ2-2; V gene: TRBV7-7; CDR3 protein: ASSPQGTGELF
J gene: TRBJ2-1; V gene: TRBV2; CDR3 protein: ASYKGTSGNNEQF
J gene: TRBJ1-4; V gene: TRBV5-1; CDR3 protein: ASSTDTLGEKLF
J gene: TRBJ2-1; V gene: TRBV20-1; CDR3 protein: SASGLWGFGNEQF
J gene: TRBJ1-6; V gene: TRBV11-2; CDR3 protein: ASSLTGDNSPLH
J gene: TRBJ2-2; V gene: TRBV5-1; CDR3 protein: ASSLVPGTNTGELF
J gene: TRBJ2-1; V gene: TRBV19; CDR3 protein: ASSPLDRGDEQF
J gene: TRBJ2-1; V gene: TRBV6-2/TRBV6-3; CDR3 protein: ASWGRGLAASYNEQF
J gene: TRBJ2-2; V gene: TRBV15; CDR3 protein: ATSRAAGTSTRELF
J gene: TRBJ1-5; V gene: TRBV5-1; CDR3 protein: ASSPIGGLGQPQH
J gene: TRBJ1-6; V gene: TRBV21-1; CDR3 protein: ANSNRASGFSGSPLH
J gene: TRBJ2-3; V gene: TRBV20-1; CDR3 protein: SAIDGTGGADTQY
J gene: TRBJ2-7; V gene: TRBV21-1; CDR3 protein: ASSKNTYEQY
J gene: TRBJ2-1; V gene: TRBV10-3; CDR3 protein: AISGRGLNEQF
J gene: TRBJ2-5; V gene: TRBV4-2; CDR3 protein: ASSLDHQETQY
J gene: TRBJ2-3; V gene: TRBV4-1; CDR3 protein: ASSQPGLARTRVGHTDTQY
J gene: TRBJ2-5; V gene: TRBV12-3/TRBV12-4; CDR3 protein: ASRPSGSRETQY
J gene: TRBJ2-1; V gene: TRBV5-1; CDR3 protein: ASSPRLAVNNEQF
J gene: TRBJ1-4; V gene: TRBV20-1; CDR3 protein: SARDVWRGGPGDEKLF
J gene: TRBJ1-3; V gene: TRBV6-6; CDR3 protein: ASSYPSVTGNTIY
J gene: TRBJ2-7; V gene: TRBV7-6; CDR3 protein: ASSFRDTYEQY
J gene: TRBJ1-3; V gene: TRBV4-2; CDR3 protein: ASSQGWGSGNTIY
J gene: TRBJ1-6; V gene: TRBV5-1; CDR3 protein: ASSLRQGDFSPLH
J gene: TRBJ2-3; V gene: TRBV7-2; CDR3 protein: ASSLGSGRWTDTQY
J gene: TRBJ1-2; V gene: TRBV3-1; CDR3 protein: ASSRRDSLRGYT
J gene: TRBJ1-1; V gene: TRBV7-6; CDR3 protein: ASSPRSTEAF
J gene: TRBJ2-5; V gene: TRBV28; CDR3 protein: ASSVSGGPETQY
J gene: TRBJ2-5; V gene: TRBV12-3/TRBV12-4; CDR3 protein: ASSLIARKGYETQY
J gene: TRBJ2-3; V gene: TRBV20-1; CDR3 protein: SAPTSGSTDTQY
J gene: TRBJ1-5; V gene: TRBV28; CDR3 protein: ASSLRGRAGRNQPQH
J gene: TRBJ2-2; V gene: TRBV20-1; CDR3 protein: SARRWTSGSRRHGELF
J gene: TRBJ2-6; V gene: TRBV7-2; CDR3 protein: ASSPGGGANVLT
J gene: TRBJ2-1; V gene: TRBV27; CDR3 protein: ASSPTAAGEQF
J gene: TRBJ2-2; V gene: TRBV11-2; CDR3 protein: ASSSYRDRGSGELF
J gene: TRBJ1-1; V gene: TRBV5-1; CDR3 protein: ASSLVAGTAEAF
J gene: TRBJ2-3; V gene: TRBV15; CDR3 protein: ATSRPLSGSMTDTQY
J gene: TRBJ2-1; V gene: TRBV9; CDR3 protein: ASTPSHAAYNEQF
J gene: TRBJ2-7; V gene: TRBV10-3; CDR3 protein: AISDNGGSSERGDEQY
J gene: TRBJ2-2; V gene: TRBV20-1; CDR3 protein: SARVPGELF
J gene: TRBJ2-7; V gene: TRBV9; CDR3 protein: ASSESDRVYEQY
J gene: TRBJ2-3; V gene: TRBV7-6; CDR3 protein: ASSLSGRATDTQY
J gene: TRBJ2-7; V gene: TRBV7-2; CDR3 protein: ASSFGRDRDYEQY
J gene: TRBJ2-1; V gene: TRBV6-5; CDR3 protein: ASSYSRTGRTHNEQF
J gene: TRBJ2-7; V gene: TRBV20-1; CDR3 protein: SAPSSYEQY
J gene: TRBJ2-1; V gene: TRBV7-3; CDR3 protein: ASGMRGEPSEQF
J gene: TRBJ2-7; V gene: TRBV9; CDR3 protein: ASSPELAGGPYEQY
J gene: TRBJ2-5; V gene: TRBV18; CDR3 protein: ASSPYAGETQY